The 32 T cell receptor beta chains below come from one sample, sequenced in a study of shared clonotypes between healthy human individuals. Using immunoSEQ multiplex PCR, the repertoire was profiled, and TCRdb retains in-frame clones only, with some absent. The top ten clones hold 1.5% of a sample with some 1 million clones, more than 65% of them seen once. The source material was memory CD4+ T cells sorted from blood. As to subset: CD45RA-negative fraction. These receptor sequences come from a man between 18 and 29 years old in good health.

This clone was counted only a few times. CDR3 bases: TGTGCCGTTCGTGCAGGGGAAGCTAACTATGGCTACACCTTC. It codes for CAVRAGEANYGYTF. The chain uses TRBV27 and TRBJ1-2; TRBD1 might be the D (6 bases). V gave up 11 bases and J gave up 0 bases, with 16 bases separating them. Germline CDR1 is MNHEY and CDR2 is SMNVEV (reference sequence). The CDR3 totals 14 residues.

The chain employs TRBV6-6 and TRBJ1-1; D gene unclear. Trimming removed 6 bases from V and 4 bases from J, with 12 bases in between. The CDR3 is 13 amino acids. Germline V gives CDR1 MNHNY, CDR2 SVGAGI (reference sequence). The CDR3 loop reads CASSLIQSTEAFF. CDR3 bases: TGTGCCAGCAGCCTAATACAGAGCACTGAAGCTTTCTTT.

The J gene is TRBJ2-3, the V gene TRBV2; TRBD2 matches at 13 bases. The germline V gene encodes CDR1 SNHLY and CDR2 FYNNEI. V shed 5 bases and J 7 bases; nucleotides not matched to a gene: 9. The CDR3 is made up of 16 amino acids. CDR3 nucleotide sequence: TGTGCCAGCAGTCCCCCGGGACTAGCGGGGTTGTATACGCAGTATTTT. This sequence encodes CASSPPGLAGLYTQYF.

This clone has more than one count but fewer than ten. The chain links TRBV6-6 to TRBJ1-5; 9 bases map to TRBD1. The length of the CDR3 is 14 residues. Germline V gene lookup returns CDR1 MNHNY and CDR2 SVGAGI (reference sequence). CDR3 DNA sequence: TGTGCTTCAAGCTTGAGGACAGGGGTGCAGCCCCAGCATTTT. It is translated as CASSLRTGVQPQHF.

The V call is TRBV6-1, the J call TRBJ2-4; D is unclear. The CDR3 sequence is 15 residues long. V lost 0 bases and J 2 bases, leaving 8 bases between the germline ends. Germline V CDR1 and CDR2: MNHNS, SASEGT. The CDR3: CASSEAGGTKNIQYF. CDR3 nucleotides: TGTGCCAGCAGTGAAGCTGGCGGTACCAAAAACATTCAGTACTTC.

Details on this clone: Other DNA sequences in the sample encode the same CDR3. The chain combines TRBV18 with TRBJ2-5; 8 nucleotides agree with TRBD1. This CDR3 has 15 residues. With V trimmed by 6 bases and J by 5 bases, 11 bases remained unmatched. Germline loops: CDR1 KGHSH, CDR2 LQKENI. CDR3 nucleotide sequence: TGTGCCAGCTCCCCCGGACAGGGTATGAGGGAGACCCAGTACTTC. This codes for CASSPGQGMRETQYF.

The V and J genes are TRBV6-1 and TRBJ1-5; no clear D. CDR1 MNHNS and CDR2 SASEGT come from the germline V gene. CDR3 size: 13 residues. V lost 7 bases to trimming and J lost 3 bases, with 10 bases between them. The CDR3 DNA sequence: TGTGCCAGCAATAGGGCTCTCAATCAGCCCCAGCATTTT. Translation: CASNRALNQPQHF.

This sequence joins TRBV19 and TRBJ2-7; 7 positions agree with TRBD2. The CDR3 length is 13 residues. CDR1 and CDR2 from the germline V gene are LNHDA and SQIVND (reference sequence). Trimming took 5 bases from V and 4 from J; bases not matched to a gene: 5. The CDR3 here is CASSLASGYEQYF. CDR3 nucleotides: TGTGCCAGTAGTTTGGCTAGCGGTTACGAGCAGTACTTC. Looking up the rest from reference TRBV19 and TRBJ2-7 gives the full variable domain: DGGITQSPKYLFRKEGQNVTLSCEQNLNHDAMYWYRQDPGQGLRLIYYSQIVNDFQKGDIAEGYSVSREKKESFPLTVTSAQKNPTAFYLCASSLASGYEQYFGPGTRLTVT.

The rearrangement uses TRBV2 and TRBJ1-6; D may be TRBD1 (6 bases). The CDR3 totals 13 residues. Trimming cost V 7 bases and J 3 bases, with 7 bases left between them. Per the germline V gene, CDR1 is SNHLY and CDR2 is FYNNEI. The CDR3, as DNA: TGTGCCAGCAAGGGGGACTATAATTCACCCCTCCACTTT. It is translated as CASKGDYNSPLHF.

The V call is TRBV25-1, the J call TRBJ1-4, with 10 bases matching TRBD1. CDR3 size: 16 residues. Unmatched junction bases numbered 4, after V lost 3 bases and J lost 3 bases. Germline CDR1 is MGHDK and CDR2 is SYGVNS. CDR3: CASSEGQGMANEKLFF. The CDR3 DNA reads TGTGCCAGCAGTGAGGGACAGGGGATGGCTAATGAAAAACTGTTTTTT.

The genes are TRBV11-2 and TRBJ2-3; 10 bases fit TRBD2. After removal of 4 bases from V and 1 base from J, the junction contained 8 bases not matched to a gene. Per germline, CDR1 SGHAT and CDR2 FQNNGV. The CDR3 has 17 residues. In DNA, the CDR3 is TGTGCCAGCAGCTATCGCCCTAGCGGGGGTGGCACAGATACGCAGTATTTT. It yields the protein CASSYRPSGGGTDTQYF.

This chain links TRBV7-6 with TRBJ2-2; the D is unclear. Germline lookup yields CDR1 SGHVS and CDR2 FNYEAQ. V lost 1 base to trimming and J lost 8 bases, with 8 bases between them. The CDR3 consists of 13 residues. The CDR3: CASSLVLRGELFF. The DNA for the CDR3 is TGTGCCAGCAGCTTAGTACTCCGAGGGGAGCTGTTTTTT.

J is TRBJ2-1 and V is TRBV2; D is tentatively TRBD1 or TRBD2 (5 bases each). Trimming stripped 3 bases from V and 6 bases from J, with 15 bases between. The CDR3 is 15 residues long. Germline V gene sequence: CDR1 SNHLY, CDR2 FYNNEI. CDR3 sequence (DNA): TGTGCCAGCAGTGAGGCCGGGACGCCCGGCAATGAGCAGTTCTTC. It yields the protein CASSEAGTPGNEQFF.

The chain carries TRBV28 and TRBJ2-1, with D hard to call. Germline CDR1 reads MDHEN; CDR2 reads SYDVKM. There are 12 residues in the CDR3. V lost 5 bases and J lost 8, with 10 bases in between. The CDR3 reads CASSPPGHEQFF. CDR3 sequence (DNA): TGTGCCAGCAGTCCTCCCGGCCATGAGCAGTTCTTC.

This chain joins TRBV18 and TRBJ2-3; D call uncertain. CDR1 is KGHSH, CDR2 LQKENI, per germline. The CDR3 loop spans 14 amino acids. V lost 3 bases and J lost 6, with 13 bases in between. In nucleotides, the CDR3 is TGTGCCAGCTCACCCCGGATTTCCACCGATACGCAGTATTTT. It encodes CASSPRISTDTQYF.

This clone was found a few times. V usage is TRBV5-4 and J usage is TRBJ1-6; D might be TRBD1 (6 bases). The V gene's germline CDR1 is SGHNT and CDR2 YYREEE (reference sequence). This CDR3 has 12 residues. Trimming shortened V by 3 bases and J by 8 bases, and 6 bases separated the two germline ends. CDR3 nucleotide sequence: TGTGCCAGCAGCTCAGGGGATTCACCCCTCCACTTT. Translated: CASSSGDSPLHF.

The chain joins TRBV5-4 to TRBJ2-5, with 14 bases identical to TRBD2. The germline CDR1 and CDR2 sequences are SGHNT and YYREEE (reference sequence). The junction had 10 bases not matched to a gene; V was cut back by 4 bases and J by 2 bases. The CDR3 is made up of 18 amino acids. The CDR3 loop reads CASSRLAGGAERQETQYF. The DNA for the CDR3 is TGTGCCAGCAGCCGACTAGCGGGGGGGGCCGAGCGGCAAGAGACCCAGTACTTC.

In this sample, this clone turned up a few times. Other DNA sequences within the sample encode an identical CDR3. The J gene is TRBJ2-5, the V gene TRBV18; no reliable D call. V was pared by 1 base and J by 3 bases, with 0 bases between. Germline CDR1 and CDR2: KGHSH and LQKENI. CDR3 length equals 11 residues. DNA for the CDR3: TGTGCCAGCTCACCACAAGAGACCCAGTACTTC. Its translation: CASSPQETQYF.

The CDR3: CASSNGRSRSSYNEQFF. CDR3 sequence (DNA): TGTGCCAGCAGCAACGGTCGCTCCAGAAGCTCCTACAATGAGCAGTTCTTC. The genes are TRBV7-2 and TRBJ2-1; unclear D gene. This CDR3 comprises 17 residues. V lost 5 bases and J 0 bases, leaving 17 bases between the germline ends. The V gene's germline CDR1 is SGHTA and CDR2 FQGNSA.

The chain has TRBV28 and TRBJ1-5; 8 bases align to TRBD1. V was clipped by 10 bases and J by 0 bases; unmatched bases: 5. CDR1 is MDHEN and CDR2 is SYDVKM in the germline V gene. CDR3 length: 14 residues. The CDR3 protein is CATTDRASNQPQHF. CDR3 nucleotide sequence: TGTGCCACTACGGACAGGGCTAGCAATCAGCCCCAGCATTTT. Full variable domain (rest looked up from reference TRBV28 and TRBJ1-5): DVKVTQSSRYLVKRTGEKVFLECVQDMDHENMFWYRQDPGLGLRLIYFSYDVKMKEKGDIPEGYSVSREKKERFSLILESASTNQTSMYLCATTDRASNQPQHFGDGTRLSIL.

This CDR3 reads CASSYRAVNTEAFF. CDR3 DNA: TGTGCCAGCAGCTACAGGGCGGTGAACACTGAAGCTTTCTTT. The chain has TRBV6-6 and TRBJ1-1, with TRBD1 as a possible D gene (6 bases). Germline V gives CDR1 MNHNY, CDR2 SVGAGI (reference sequence). V was clipped by 6 bases and J by 0 bases, with 11 bases between them. The CDR3 is made up of 14 amino acids.

V usage is TRBV18 and J usage is TRBJ2-3; D might be TRBD2 (6 bases). Per germline, CDR1 KGHSH and CDR2 LQKENI. The length of the CDR3 is 14 residues. V was pared by 2 bases and J by 5 bases, with 11 bases between. CDR3 loop: CASSPGGPKDTQYF. The CDR3 region has the DNA TGTGCCAGCTCACCAGGAGGGCCTAAAGATACGCAGTATTTT.

The DNA for the CDR3 is TGCGCCAGCAGCAGTCAGGGGGTTGGTGAAGCTTTCTTT. It specifies CASSSQGVGEAFF. V and J are TRBV5-1 and TRBJ1-1, with 7 bases fitting TRBD1. CDR1 is SGHRS and CDR2 is YFSETQ in the germline V gene. With V trimmed by 4 bases and J by 7 bases, 7 bases remained unmatched. This CDR3 is built from 13 residues.

V and J are TRBV7-9 and TRBJ1-1; the D gene is possibly TRBD1 (5 bases). There are 15 residues in the CDR3. Germline CDR1 is SEHNR and CDR2 is FQNEAQ (reference sequence). V was pared by 2 bases and J by 1 base, with 11 bases between. In nucleotides, the CDR3 is TGTGCCAGCAGCTTATTGGGGGGAGCGAACACTGAAGCTTTCTTT. Its translation is CASSLLGGANTEAFF.

The chain links TRBV2 to TRBJ2-7, with TRBD1 identical over 9 bases. CDR1 and CDR2 from the germline V gene are SNHLY and FYNNEI. CDR3 length: 13 residues. The V gene end was trimmed by 7 bases and the J gene end by 5 bases; junction bases not matched to a gene: 6. CDR3 amino acids: CASTGTGSHEQYF. CDR3 DNA: TGTGCCAGCACCGGGACAGGGTCCCACGAGCAGTACTTC.

CDR3 coding DNA: TGTGCCAGCAGTTATGTGAGTCGGACCGCAAAAAGTAACGAGCAGTACTTC. This sequence encodes CASSYVSRTAKSNEQYF. The V and J genes are TRBV6-9 and TRBJ2-7; no clear D gene. This CDR3 is built from 17 residues. Trimming removed 2 bases at V and 5 bases at J, with 22 bases between. Germline CDR1 is MNHGY and CDR2 is SVAAGI.

The V gene is TRBV19, the J gene TRBJ2-4, with 8 bases that match TRBD2. Unmatched junction bases numbered 5, after V lost 6 bases and J lost 1 base. The CDR3 is 15 residues long. From germline, CDR1 is LNHDA and CDR2 SQIVND (reference sequence). The CDR3 DNA follows: TGTGCCAGTAGATTAGCGGGATACGCCAAAAACATTCAGTACTTC. It is translated as CASRLAGYAKNIQYF.

The chain employs TRBV6-5 and TRBJ2-7; 7 bases agree with TRBD1. Germline-derived CDR1 and CDR2 are MNHEY and SVGAGI. J was trimmed by 1 base and V by 8 bases; bases with no gene match: 8. CDR3 length equals 14 residues. The CDR3 DNA sequence: TGTGCCAGCTGCAGAGGGGGCAAATCCTACGAGCAGTACTTC. Encoded protein: CASCRGGKSYEQYF.

The V call is TRBV5-1, the J call TRBJ2-7; a possible D gene is TRBD2 (5 bases). Germline V gene sequence: CDR1 SGHRS, CDR2 YFSETQ. Trimming removed 2 bases from V and 4 bases from J, with 13 bases in between. There are 14 residues in the CDR3. The CDR3 spells CASSLVQREYEQYF. The CDR3, as DNA: TGCGCCAGCAGCTTAGTACAGAGGGAGTACGAGCAGTACTTC.

V usage is TRBV18 and J usage is TRBJ2-2; the D gene is possibly TRBD2 (5 bases). The length of the CDR3 is 17 residues. The germline V gene has CDR1 KGHSH and CDR2 LQKENI. V lost 6 bases and J lost 0, with 17 bases in between. CDR3 bases: TGTGCCAGCTCCACGGGGAGCCAACTATCGAACACCGGGGAGCTGTTTTTT. Translated, it gives CASSTGSQLSNTGELFF.

Concerning this clone: The same CDR3 can be traced to other DNA sequences in this sample. The genes are TRBV5-6 and TRBJ2-7, with 7 bases lining up with TRBD1. Germline V CDR1 and CDR2: SGHDT, YYEEEE. Trimming cost V 4 bases and J 7 bases; bases outside gene matches: 8. This CDR3 has 13 residues. CDR3 in amino acids: CASSRDRVGEQYF. The CDR3 DNA reads TGTGCCAGCAGCCGAGACAGGGTGGGGGAGCAGTACTTC.

The chain links TRBV10-1 to TRBJ2-1; D is ambiguous. The germline V gene has CDR1 WNHNN and CDR2 SYGVQD (reference sequence). The CDR3 sequence is 13 residues long. The germline V and J ends were trimmed by 8 bases and 6 bases, with 14 bases remaining between them. The CDR3: CASGNAGGNEQFF. The CDR3 DNA reads TGCGCCAGCGGCAATGCAGGCGGCAATGAGCAGTTCTTC.